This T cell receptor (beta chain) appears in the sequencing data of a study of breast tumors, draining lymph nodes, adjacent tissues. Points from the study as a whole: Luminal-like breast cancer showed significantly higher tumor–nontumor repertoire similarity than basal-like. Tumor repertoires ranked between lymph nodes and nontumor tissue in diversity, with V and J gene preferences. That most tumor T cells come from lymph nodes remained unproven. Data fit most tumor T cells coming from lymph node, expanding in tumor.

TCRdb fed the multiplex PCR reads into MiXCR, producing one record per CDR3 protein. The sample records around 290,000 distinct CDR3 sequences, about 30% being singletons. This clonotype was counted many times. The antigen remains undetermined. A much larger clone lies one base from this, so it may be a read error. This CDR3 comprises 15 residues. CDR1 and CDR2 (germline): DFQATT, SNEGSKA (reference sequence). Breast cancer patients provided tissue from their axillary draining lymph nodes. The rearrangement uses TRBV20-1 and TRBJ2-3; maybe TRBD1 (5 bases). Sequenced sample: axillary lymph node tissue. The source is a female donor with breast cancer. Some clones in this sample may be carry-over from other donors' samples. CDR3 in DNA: TGCAGTGCTAGAGATCTGACTCCGGACACAGGTACGCAGTATTTT. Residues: CSARDLTPDTGTQYF.